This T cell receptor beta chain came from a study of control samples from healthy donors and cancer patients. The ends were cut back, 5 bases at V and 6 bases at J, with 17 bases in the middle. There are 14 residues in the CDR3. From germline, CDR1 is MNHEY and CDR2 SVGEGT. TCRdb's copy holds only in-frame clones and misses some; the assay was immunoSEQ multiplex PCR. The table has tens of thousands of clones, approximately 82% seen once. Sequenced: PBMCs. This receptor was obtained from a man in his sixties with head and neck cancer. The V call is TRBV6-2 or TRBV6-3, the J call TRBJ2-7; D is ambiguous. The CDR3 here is CASSPRLVEAEQYF. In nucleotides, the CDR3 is TGTGCCAGCAGTCCCCGCCTGGTAGAAGCCGAGCAGTACTTC.